This T cell receptor beta chain came from a study of cytomegalovirus exposure and HLA in healthy donors. Findings and limits, study-wide: Another analysis was done later, and it associated 16,951 TCR beta sequences with HLA alleles at 0.05 false discovery rate. Cytomegalovirus-associated TCR beta chains were listed, numbering roughly 150.

The CDR3 runs 12 residues. Germline CDR1 and CDR2: MDHEN and SYDVKM. V lost 4 bases, J lost 9 bases, and 10 bases lay in between. Use of 60 Vbeta and 13 Jbeta primers characterized the PCR. Repertoires were generated with immunoSEQ multiplex PCR, while TCRdb's copy carries only in-frame clones and drops some. The repertoire holds tens of thousands of clones, with roughly 80% as singletons. As for this clone: The antigen is unknown.

Sequencing used PBMCs. The source is a woman aged 50 to 60 in good health and CMV-seropositive. The rearrangement joins TRBV28 to TRBJ2-1; D gene uncertain. This CDR3 reads CASSSPPLEQFF. CDR3 nucleotides: TGTGCCAGCAGTTCCCCCCCTCTTGAGCAGTTCTTC.